This entry lists 32 T cell receptor beta chains sequenced from one sample in a study of blood T cell repertoires in COVID-19. Clones were read by immunoSEQ multiplex PCR, and TCRdb kept only the in-frame ones, dropping some. This sample carries 140,000 or so clones, approximately 90% of them seen once, and the ten largest clones take approximately 2.8%. The specimen sequenced was peripheral blood. All receptors come from an older woman with active COVID-19.

The chain couples TRBV7-9 to TRBJ2-7; 9 nucleotides line up with TRBD1. The CDR3 sequence is 15 residues long. Trimming cost V 3 bases and J 3 bases; bases outside gene matches: 6. The germline gives CDR1 SEHNR, CDR2 FQNEAQ (reference sequence). The CDR3 nucleotides read TGTGCCAGCAGCTTGGACAGGGGAAGGTTCTACGAGCAGTACTTC. Translating gives CASSLDRGRFYEQYF.

V is TRBV28 and J is TRBJ2-5, with D perhaps TRBD2 (6 bases). Germline V gene lookup returns CDR1 MDHEN and CDR2 SYDVKM. Trimming took 3 bases from V and 2 from J, leaving 16 bases between them. The CDR3 is 16 residues long. The CDR3 region is CASSFAQGGAQETQYF. The CDR3 DNA reads TGTGCCAGCAGTTTTGCTCAGGGCGGGGCTCAAGAGACCCAGTACTTC.

The rearrangement links TRBV6-2 or TRBV6-3 to TRBJ2-1; 12 bases are shared with TRBD2. The CDR3 extends over 15 amino acids. V shed 6 bases and J 4 bases; nucleotides not matched to a gene: 4. Germline-derived CDR1 and CDR2 are MNHEY and SVGEGT. The CDR3 DNA is TGTGCCAGCAGCCCTAGCGGGAGGGGGTACAATGAGCAGTTCTTC. Translated, it gives CASSPSGRGYNEQFF.

J is TRBJ1-2 and V is TRBV9; TRBD1 might be the D (5 bases). V gave up 3 bases and J gave up 5 bases, with 20 bases separating them. Germline CDR1 is SGDLS and CDR2 is YYNGEE. The CDR3 sequence is 16 residues long. The CDR3 region has the DNA TGTGCCAGCAGCGCGGTTGGGAGGGGTGGTTTTTATGGCTACACCTTC. It codes for CASSAVGRGGFYGYTF.

The chain uses TRBV3-1 (or the pseudogene TRBV3-2) and TRBJ1-2, with D unclear. Trimming took off 6 bases at V and 5 bases at J, with 7 bases between the two ends. The CDR3 is 11 amino acids. Germline V gives CDR1 LGHDT, CDR2 YNNKEL (reference sequence). The CDR3 here is CASSGGYGYTF. The CDR3 nucleotides are TGTGCCAGCAGTGGAGGGTATGGCTACACCTTC.

This rearrangement joins TRBV29-1 to TRBJ2-3; tentatively, D is TRBD2 (6 bases). The V gene's germline CDR1 is SQVTM and CDR2 ANQGSEA. The CDR3 consists of 11 residues. Trimming stripped 7 bases from V and 8 bases from J, with 13 bases between. This CDR3 is CSAALGGTQYF. The CDR3 DNA follows: TGCAGCGCTGCCCTCGGGGGTACGCAGTATTTT.

The chain joins TRBV5-1 to TRBJ2-7; D is unclear. The germline V and J ends were trimmed by 2 bases and 5 bases, with 20 bases remaining between them. The germline V gene has CDR1 SGHRS and CDR2 YFSETQ. The CDR3 spans 16 residues. CDR3 loop: CASSFTLARVGNEQYF. In DNA form, the CDR3 reads TGCGCCAGCAGCTTTACCCTCGCCCGAGTTGGTAACGAGCAGTACTTC.

On this clone itself: This sample also contains other DNA sequences that code for the same CDR3. The chain combines TRBV19 with TRBJ2-1, with a possible D match to TRBD2 (6 bases). The V end lost 6 bases, the J end lost 10 bases, and 16 bases lay between the germline ends. The CDR3 is 13 residues long. Germline CDR1 LNHDA, CDR2 SQIVND (reference sequence). CDR3 residues: CASRRDGGGEQFF. CDR3 DNA sequence: TGTGCCAGTAGAAGGGACGGCGGAGGGGAGCAGTTCTTC.

The J gene is TRBJ2-5, the V gene TRBV5-1, with TRBD2 matching over 9 bases. The CDR3 is 17 amino acids. From germline, CDR1 is SGHRS and CDR2 YFSETQ. J was trimmed by 1 base and V by 2 bases; bases with no gene match: 9. The CDR3 reads CASSFVGAGGPQETQYF. The CDR3 nucleotides are TGCGCCAGCAGCTTTGTCGGGGCGGGAGGGCCCCAAGAGACCCAGTACTTC. Based on the CDR3 plus reference TRBV5-1 and TRBJ2-5, the full variable domain is KAGVTQTPRYLIKTRGQQVTLSCSPISGHRSVSWYQQTPGQGLQFLFEYFSETQRNKGNFPGRFSGRQFSNSRSEMNVSTLELGDSALYLCASSFVGAGGPQETQYFGPGTRLLVL.

In DNA form, the CDR3 reads TGTGCCAGCAGCTTAGGGGTGGGAGAGTCCCCAGATACGCAGTATTTT. Protein sequence: CASSLGVGESPDTQYF. The gene calls are TRBV11-2 and TRBJ2-3, with TRBD2 as a possible D gene (5 bases). V dropped 1 base and J dropped 4 bases, with 15 bases sitting between them. CDR3 length equals 16 residues. Germline assignment: CDR1 SGHAT and CDR2 FQNNGV.

This chain uses TRBV7-2 with TRBJ2-7, with 7 positions matching TRBD1. J lost 4 bases, V lost 3 bases, and 15 bases had no gene match. Germline lookup yields CDR1 SGHTA and CDR2 FQGNSA. There are 17 residues in the CDR3. The CDR3 spells CASSFVLGGTGVYEQYF. CDR3 coding DNA: TGTGCCAGCAGCTTTGTTCTCGGCGGCACAGGGGTGTACGAGCAGTACTTC.

The chain links TRBV19 to TRBJ2-2, with D perhaps matching TRBD1 (6 bases). This CDR3 region has 15 residues. Trimming pared 7 bases from V and 0 bases from J, leaving 12 bases between. Germline V lookup: CDR1 LNHDA, CDR2 SQIVND (reference sequence). CDR3 coding DNA: TGTGCCAGTAAGACAGGTCCTACGAACACCGGGGAGCTGTTTTTT. It specifies CASKTGPTNTGELFF.

This clone was seen a handful of times. The chain joins TRBV7-2 to TRBJ1-3; 8 positions agree with TRBD1. J gave up 3 bases and V 5 bases, and 9 bases lay outside the gene matches. Germline loops: CDR1 SGHTA, CDR2 FQGNSA. The CDR3 is made up of 16 amino acids. The CDR3 here is CASSRNSGGVGNTIYF. Here the CDR3 DNA reads TGTGCCAGCAGCCGGAACTCAGGGGGCGTTGGAAACACCATATATTTT.

This clone showed up just once. V is TRBV19 and J is TRBJ1-2; 10 nucleotides agree with TRBD1. The V gene end was trimmed by 8 bases and the J gene end by 7 bases; junction bases not matched to a gene: 1. Germline V gene sequence: CDR1 LNHDA, CDR2 SQIVND (reference sequence). This CDR3 has 11 residues. This chain's CDR3 is CASWDRGGYTF. The CDR3, as DNA: TGTGCCAGTTGGGACAGGGGTGGCTACACCTTC.

This chain joins TRBV7-2 and TRBJ2-7, with 15 bases identical to TRBD2. J gave up 2 bases and V 3 bases, and 8 bases lay outside the gene matches. The CDR3 runs to 18 residues. Per germline, CDR1 SGHTA and CDR2 FQGNSA. Here the CDR3 reads CASSFRPGLAGGPYEQYF. CDR3 nucleotide sequence: TGTGCCAGCAGCTTCCGCCCGGGACTAGCGGGGGGCCCCTACGAGCAGTACTTC.

This rearrangement joins TRBV29-1 to TRBJ2-7; TRBD2 matches at 10 bases. V shed 5 bases, J shed 4 bases, and the junction held 11 bases outside the gene matches. Germline loops: CDR1 SQVTM, CDR2 ANQGSEA. This CDR3 has 15 amino acids. In nucleotides, the CDR3 is TGCAGCGTTCGCACCCCTAGCGGGAGTCAGTACGAGCAGTACTTC. Translation gives CSVRTPSGSQYEQYF.

The chain links TRBV7-8 to TRBJ1-3, with a weak D call TRBD1 (6 bases). Germline CDR1 and CDR2: SGHVS and FQNEAQ. The CDR3 length is 14 residues. V was clipped by 5 bases and J by 4 bases, with 12 bases between them. CDR3 region: CASSASTGGNTIYF. CDR3 nucleotide sequence: TGTGCCAGCAGCGCGTCGACAGGAGGAAACACCATATATTTT.

This clone occurred once. The chain couples TRBV5-4 to TRBJ1-2; D unresolved. Trimming shortened V by 3 bases and J by 5 bases, and 5 bases separated the two germline ends. The length of the CDR3 is 11 residues. Germline V gene sequence: CDR1 SGHNT, CDR2 YYREEE (reference sequence). In nucleotides, the CDR3 is TGTGCCAGCAGCTCGGGATATGGCTACACCTTC. Amino acid sequence: CASSSGYGYTF.

The chain links TRBV18 to TRBJ1-2; D gene ambiguous. The V end was cut by 0 bases, the J end by 4 bases, with 15 bases between. CDR1 is KGHSH, CDR2 LQKENI, per germline. CDR3 length equals 16 residues. CDR3 DNA: TGTGCCAGCTCACCACCCAGCCTAGGCCCATTCTATGGCTACACCTTC. Protein product: CASSPPSLGPFYGYTF.

The rearrangement links TRBV2 to TRBJ1-1, with 8 bases aligning to TRBD1. Trimming at V came to 6 bases and at J to 2 bases, leaving 5 bases not matched to a gene. CDR1 SNHLY and CDR2 FYNNEI come from the germline V gene. The CDR3 is 14 amino acids. This chain's CDR3 is CASRETGVNTEAFF. The CDR3 DNA is TGTGCCAGCAGGGAGACAGGGGTTAACACTGAAGCTTTCTTT.

This chain connects TRBV5-1 to TRBJ2-7; 8 bases agree with TRBD1. V gave up 5 bases and J gave up 3 bases; unmatched junction bases: 7. The CDR3 covers 14 residues. Per germline, CDR1 SGHRS and CDR2 YFSETQ. CDR3 bases: TGCGCCAGCAGACTTGGGACAGGCTACTACGAGCAGTACTTC. Protein sequence: CASRLGTGYYEQYF.

The gene calls are TRBV9 and TRBJ2-1; TRBD2 matches 13 bases. This CDR3 region has 17 residues. CDR1 and CDR2 (germline): SGDLS, YYNGEE. The V gene end was trimmed by 2 bases and the J gene end by 7 bases; junction bases not matched to a gene: 9. The CDR3 DNA reads as TGTGCCAGCAGCGTTACTAGCGGGAGGGAGGGTGGTAATGAGCAGTTCTTC. Protein product: CASSVTSGREGGNEQFF.

The J gene is TRBJ2-7, the V gene TRBV3-1 (or the pseudogene TRBV3-2), with 7 bases lining up with TRBD2. Germline V gene lookup returns CDR1 LGHDT and CDR2 YNNKEL (reference sequence). The V gene end was trimmed by 1 base and the J gene end by 7 bases; junction bases not matched to a gene: 7. This CDR3 region has 14 residues. The CDR3 loop is CASSQGSGAGEQYF. For the CDR3, the DNA is TGTGCCAGCAGCCAAGGATCGGGAGCGGGAGAGCAGTACTTC.

This rearrangement joins TRBV5-1 to TRBJ1-4, with a possible D match to TRBD1 (5 bases). The V end was cut by 4 bases, the J end by 0 bases, with 10 bases between. Germline loops: CDR1 SGHRS, CDR2 YFSETQ. This CDR3 spans 15 amino acids. The CDR3 here is CASSVGGATNEKLFF. CDR3 coding DNA: TGCGCCAGCAGCGTGGGGGGAGCAACTAATGAAAAACTGTTTTTT.

The rearrangement joins TRBV7-8 to TRBJ2-1; a possible D gene is TRBD1 (6 bases). Germline CDR1 and CDR2: SGHVS and FQNEAQ. Trimming shortened V by 5 bases and J by 0 bases, and 11 bases separated the two germline ends. CDR3 length equals 15 residues. Here the CDR3 DNA reads TGTGCCAGCAGCGCACAGACAGGCTCCTACAATGAGCAGTTCTTC. Protein sequence: CASSAQTGSYNEQFF.

This clone was seen once. The V gene is TRBV30, the J gene TRBJ1-1; TRBD1 aligns across 7 bases. The CDR3 spans 15 residues. Germline values: CDR1 GTSNPN, CDR2 SVGIG (reference sequence). CDR3 sequence reads: CAAGTATLGNTEAFF. The CDR3 DNA reads TGTGCTGCCGGGACAGCTACGCTGGGTAACACTGAAGCTTTCTTT.

The chain carries TRBV4-3 and TRBJ1-5, with no clear D. Germline assignment: CDR1 LGHNA and CDR2 YSLEER. V shed 0 bases and J shed 5 bases, with 8 bases lying between them. CDR3 length equals 14 residues. The CDR3 loop is CASSQDRFDQPQHF. The CDR3 DNA reads TGCGCCAGCAGCCAAGACCGGTTCGATCAGCCCCAGCATTTT.

A word on this clone: A junction boundary mismatches the germline segment, possibly from a read error. The V call is TRBV7-9, the J call TRBJ1-1; 10 positions match TRBD1. The CDR3 extends over 12 amino acids. Germline V gene lookup returns CDR1 SEHNR and CDR2 FQNEAQ (reference sequence). CDR3: CASRLDRGQAFF. The CDR3 DNA follows: TGTGCCAGCAGGTTAGACAGGGGGCAAGCTTTCTTT.

The chain uses TRBV29-1 and TRBJ1-2, with 9 nucleotides matching TRBD1. The ends lost 6 bases at V and 6 bases at J; junction bases unmatched: 11. CDR3 length: 14 amino acids. CDR1 is SQVTM and CDR2 is ANQGSEA in the germline V gene. The CDR3 is CSVGTGGALHGYTF. Here the CDR3 DNA reads TGCAGCGTAGGCACAGGGGGCGCTCTCCATGGCTACACCTTC.

The chain employs TRBV6-5 and TRBJ2-7; TRBD1 is a possible D gene (6 bases). Trimming took 7 bases from V and 1 from J, leaving 14 bases between them. The CDR3 totals 14 residues. Germline CDR1 MNHEY, CDR2 SVGAGI. The CDR3, as DNA: TGTGCCAGCACCCTCAGGGGTGGTTCCTACGAGCAGTACTTC. Amino acids: CASTLRGGSYEQYF.

The genes are TRBV19 and TRBJ2-1; D unresolved. This CDR3 has 13 amino acids. Trimming removed 1 base at V and 1 base at J, with 2 bases between. Germline V CDR1 and CDR2: LNHDA, SQIVND (reference sequence). The CDR3 spells CASSIASYNEQFF. The DNA of the CDR3 is TGTGCCAGTAGTATAGCTTCCTACAATGAGCAGTTCTTC.

V and J are TRBV18 and TRBJ2-5; 7 bases map to TRBD1. There are 13 residues in the CDR3. Germline V gene data show CDR1 as KGHSH and CDR2 as LQKENI. The V segment lost 2 bases and the J segment 5 bases; nucleotides outside the gene matches: 2. In DNA form, the CDR3 reads TGTGCCAGCTCACCAGGGACAGCTGAGACCCAGTACTTC. Translation gives CASSPGTAETQYF.